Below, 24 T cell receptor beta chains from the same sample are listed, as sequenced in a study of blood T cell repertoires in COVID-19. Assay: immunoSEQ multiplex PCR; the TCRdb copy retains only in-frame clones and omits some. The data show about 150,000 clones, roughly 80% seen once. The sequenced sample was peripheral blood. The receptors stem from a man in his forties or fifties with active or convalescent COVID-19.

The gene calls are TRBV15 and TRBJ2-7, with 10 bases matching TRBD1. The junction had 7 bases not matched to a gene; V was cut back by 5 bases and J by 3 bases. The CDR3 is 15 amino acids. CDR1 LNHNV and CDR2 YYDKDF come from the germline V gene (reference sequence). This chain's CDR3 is CATSGSTGGGYEQYF. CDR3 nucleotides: TGTGCCACCAGCGGATCGACAGGGGGCGGCTACGAGCAGTACTTC.

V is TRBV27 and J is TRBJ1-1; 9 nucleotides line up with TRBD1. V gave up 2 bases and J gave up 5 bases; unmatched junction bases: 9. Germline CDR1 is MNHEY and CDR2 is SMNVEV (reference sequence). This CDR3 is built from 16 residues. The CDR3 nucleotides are TGTGCCAGCAGTTTACTGGCGTACAGGGGGCCAACTGAAGCTTTCTTT. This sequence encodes CASSLLAYRGPTEAFF.

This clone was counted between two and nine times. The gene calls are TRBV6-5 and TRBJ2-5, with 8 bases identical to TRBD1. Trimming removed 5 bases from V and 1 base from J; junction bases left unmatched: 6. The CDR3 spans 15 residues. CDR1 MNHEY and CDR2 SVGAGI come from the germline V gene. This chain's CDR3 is CASSPGGFSQETQYF. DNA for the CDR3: TGTGCCAGCAGTCCAGGGGGCTTTTCCCAAGAGACCCAGTACTTC.

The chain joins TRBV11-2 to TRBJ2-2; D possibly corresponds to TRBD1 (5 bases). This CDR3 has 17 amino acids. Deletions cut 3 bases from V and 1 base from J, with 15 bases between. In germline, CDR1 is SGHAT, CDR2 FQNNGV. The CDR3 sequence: CASSFIYGDRNTGELFF. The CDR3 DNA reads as TGTGCCAGCAGCTTCATTTACGGTGACAGGAACACCGGGGAGCTGTTTTTT. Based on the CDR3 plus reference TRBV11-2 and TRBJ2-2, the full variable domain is EAGVAQSPRYKIIEKRQSVAFWCNPISGHATLYWYQQILGQGPKLLIQFQNNGVVDDSQLPKDRFSAERLKGVDSTLKIQPAKLEDSAVYLCASSFIYGDRNTGELFFGEGSRLTVL.

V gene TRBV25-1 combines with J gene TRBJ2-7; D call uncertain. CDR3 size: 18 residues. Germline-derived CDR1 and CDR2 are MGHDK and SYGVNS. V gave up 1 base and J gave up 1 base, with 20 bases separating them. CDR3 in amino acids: CASSEFPPVDSLSYEQYF. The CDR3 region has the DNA TGTGCCAGCAGTGAATTTCCCCCGGTCGACTCCCTATCCTACGAGCAGTACTTC.

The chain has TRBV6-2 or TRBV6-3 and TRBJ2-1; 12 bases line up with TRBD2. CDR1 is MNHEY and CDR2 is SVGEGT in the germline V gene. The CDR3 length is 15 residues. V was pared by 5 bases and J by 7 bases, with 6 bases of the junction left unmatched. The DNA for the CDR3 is TGTGCCAGCAGTACCCTGGGACTAGCGGGTAATGAGCAGTTCTTC. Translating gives CASSTLGLAGNEQFF.

The CDR3 region has the DNA TGTGCCAGCAGTGCGGACAGCTACTATGGCTACACCTTC. Translated: CASSADSYYGYTF. V is TRBV2 and J is TRBJ1-2, with D possibly TRBD1 on 6 matching bases. Germline loops: CDR1 SNHLY, CDR2 FYNNEI. V lost 4 bases and J lost 3, with 9 bases in between. The length of the CDR3 is 13 residues.

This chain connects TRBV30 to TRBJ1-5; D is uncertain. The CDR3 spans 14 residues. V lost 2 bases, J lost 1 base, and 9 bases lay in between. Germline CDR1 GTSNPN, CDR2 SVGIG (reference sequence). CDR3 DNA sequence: TGTGCCTGGAGTCCGACGGGGAGCAATCAGCCCCAGCATTTT. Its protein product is CAWSPTGSNQPQHF.

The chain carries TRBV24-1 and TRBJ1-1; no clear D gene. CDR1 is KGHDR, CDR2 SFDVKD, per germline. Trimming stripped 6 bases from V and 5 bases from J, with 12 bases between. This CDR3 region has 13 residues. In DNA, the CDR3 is TGTGCCACCAGTATACAACGAGGGACTGAAGCTTTCTTT. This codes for CATSIQRGTEAFF.

The CDR3 bases are TGTGCCAGCAGTGAAGAGCTAGCGGGGGGATACAATGAGCAGTTCTTC. As protein: CASSEELAGGYNEQFF. The rearrangement uses TRBV2 and TRBJ2-1; 11 positions match TRBD2. V trimming: 1 base; J trimming: 4 bases; junction bases outside the gene matches: 3. CDR1 is SNHLY and CDR2 is FYNNEI in the germline V gene. CDR3 length: 16 residues.

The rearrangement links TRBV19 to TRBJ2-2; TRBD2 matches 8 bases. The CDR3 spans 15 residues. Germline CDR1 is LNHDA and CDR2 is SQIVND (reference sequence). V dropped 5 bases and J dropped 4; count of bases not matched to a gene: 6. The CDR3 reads CASSWTGGGTGELFF. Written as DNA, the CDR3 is TGTGCCAGTAGTTGGACGGGAGGGGGCACCGGGGAGCTGTTTTTT.

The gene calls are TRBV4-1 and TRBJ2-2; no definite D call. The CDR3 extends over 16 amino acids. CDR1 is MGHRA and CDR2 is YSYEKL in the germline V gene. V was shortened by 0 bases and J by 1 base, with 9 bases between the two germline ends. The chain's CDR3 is CASSQDGNGNTGELFF. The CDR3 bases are TGCGCCAGCAGCCAAGATGGTAACGGGAACACCGGGGAGCTGTTTTTT.

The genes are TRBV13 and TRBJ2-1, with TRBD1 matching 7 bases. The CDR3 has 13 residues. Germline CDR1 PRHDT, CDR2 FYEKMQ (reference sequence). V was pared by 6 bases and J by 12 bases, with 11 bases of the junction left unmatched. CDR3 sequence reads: CASSGIEGAGQFF. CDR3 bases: TGTGCCAGCAGTGGTATTGAGGGGGCCGGGCAGTTCTTC.

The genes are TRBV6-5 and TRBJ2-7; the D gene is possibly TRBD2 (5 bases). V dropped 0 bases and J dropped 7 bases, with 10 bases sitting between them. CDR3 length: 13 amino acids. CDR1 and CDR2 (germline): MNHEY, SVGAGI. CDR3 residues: CASSYSVGREQYF. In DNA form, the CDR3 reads TGTGCCAGCAGTTACTCCGTAGGGAGAGAGCAGTACTTC.

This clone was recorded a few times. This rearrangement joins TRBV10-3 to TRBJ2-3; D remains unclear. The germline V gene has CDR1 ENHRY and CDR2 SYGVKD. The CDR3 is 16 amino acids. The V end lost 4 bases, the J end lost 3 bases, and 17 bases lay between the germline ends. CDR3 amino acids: CAISGSPVSLTDTQYF. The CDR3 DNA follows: TGTGCCATCAGTGGTAGTCCCGTTTCCCTTACAGATACGCAGTATTTT.

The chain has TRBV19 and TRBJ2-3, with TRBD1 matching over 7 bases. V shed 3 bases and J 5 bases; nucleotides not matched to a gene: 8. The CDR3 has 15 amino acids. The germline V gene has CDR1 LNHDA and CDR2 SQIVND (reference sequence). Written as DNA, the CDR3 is TGTGCCAGTAGTATTTTAGGGGGCCGGCGAGATACGCAGTATTTT. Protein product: CASSILGGRRDTQYF. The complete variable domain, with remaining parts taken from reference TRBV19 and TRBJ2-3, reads DGGITQSPKYLFRKEGQNVTLSCEQNLNHDAMYWYRQDPGQGLRLIYYSQIVNDFQKGDIAEGYSVSREKKESFPLTVTSAQKNPTAFYLCASSILGGRRDTQYFGPGTRLTVL.

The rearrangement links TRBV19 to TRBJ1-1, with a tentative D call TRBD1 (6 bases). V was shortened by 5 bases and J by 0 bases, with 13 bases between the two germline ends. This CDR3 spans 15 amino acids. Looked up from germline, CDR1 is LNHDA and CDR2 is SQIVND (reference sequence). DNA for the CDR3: TGTGCCAGTAGTTCCCGGACAGCAATGAACACTGAAGCTTTCTTT. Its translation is CASSSRTAMNTEAFF.

The CDR3 nucleotides read TGTGCCAGCAGCTTCGGTAGCGGACAAGAGACCCAGTACTTC. It codes for CASSFGSGQETQYF. The rearrangement links TRBV7-2 to TRBJ2-5, with D perhaps matching TRBD2 (6 bases). Germline-derived CDR1 and CDR2 are SGHTA and FQGNSA. V was trimmed by 3 bases and J by 2 bases, leaving 10 bases between them. The CDR3 is made up of 14 amino acids.

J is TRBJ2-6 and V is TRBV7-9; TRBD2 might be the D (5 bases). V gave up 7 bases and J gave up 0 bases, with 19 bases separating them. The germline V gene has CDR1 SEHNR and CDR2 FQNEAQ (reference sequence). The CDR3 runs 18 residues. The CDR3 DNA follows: TGTGCCAGCACACGACGCCGGGAAACGAGCTCTGGGGCCAACGTCCTGACTTTC. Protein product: CASTRRRETSSGANVLTF.

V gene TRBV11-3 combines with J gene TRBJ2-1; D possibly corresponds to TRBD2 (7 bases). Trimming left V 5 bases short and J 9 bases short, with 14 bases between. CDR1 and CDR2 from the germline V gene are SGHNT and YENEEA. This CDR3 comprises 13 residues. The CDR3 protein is CASSGGGGGEQFF. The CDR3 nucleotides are TGTGCCAGCAGCGGGGGCGGGGGCGGTGAGCAGTTCTTC.

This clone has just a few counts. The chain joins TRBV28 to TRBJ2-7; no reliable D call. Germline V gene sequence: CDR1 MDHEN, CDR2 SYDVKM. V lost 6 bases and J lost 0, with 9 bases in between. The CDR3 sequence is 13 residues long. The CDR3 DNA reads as TGTGCCAGCAGCCCCACAGTCTCCTACGAGCAGTACTTC. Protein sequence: CASSPTVSYEQYF.

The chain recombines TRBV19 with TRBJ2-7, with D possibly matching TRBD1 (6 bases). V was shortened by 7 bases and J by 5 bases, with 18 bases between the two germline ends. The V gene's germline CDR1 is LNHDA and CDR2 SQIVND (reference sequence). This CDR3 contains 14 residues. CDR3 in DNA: TGTGCCAGTACCCCCTCGGGACACGCCAACGAGCAGTACTTC. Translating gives CASTPSGHANEQYF.

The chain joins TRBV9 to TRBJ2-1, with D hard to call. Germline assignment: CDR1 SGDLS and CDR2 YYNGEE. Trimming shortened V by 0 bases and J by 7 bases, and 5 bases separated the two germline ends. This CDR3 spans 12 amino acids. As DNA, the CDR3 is TGTGCCAGCAGCGTAGTGGAGAATGAGCAGTTCTTC. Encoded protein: CASSVVENEQFF.

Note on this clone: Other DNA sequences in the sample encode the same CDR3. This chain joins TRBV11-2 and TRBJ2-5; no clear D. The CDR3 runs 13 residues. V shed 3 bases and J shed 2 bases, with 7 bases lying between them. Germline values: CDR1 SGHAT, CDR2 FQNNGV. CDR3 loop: CASSFNSQETQYF. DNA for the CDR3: TGTGCCAGCAGCTTTAATTCGCAAGAGACCCAGTACTTC.